What follows is one T cell receptor (beta chain) and its context. The source of the sample is a study of technical replicates of blood from several donors. The assay was immunoSEQ multiplex PCR, and TCRdb's table has in-frame clones only and misses some. The repertoire includes about 80,000 clones, approximately 91% of them detected once, and 0.41% sits in the top ten. This CDR3 comprises 11 residues. Between the trimmed V and J ends, which lost 2 bases and 7 bases, there was a span of 6 bases. Germline V gives CDR1 SGHDT, CDR2 YYEEEE. This TCR derives from a human donor in good health. V gene TRBV5-6 combines with J gene TRBJ1-1; no reliable D call. The specimen was T cells isolated from PBMCs. This CDR3 reads CASSFRVEAFF. In nucleotides, the CDR3 is TGTGCCAGCAGCTTTCGAGTTGAAGCTTTCTTT.